This section outlines one T cell receptor beta chain sequence together with its context. These data are taken from a study of blood T cell repertoires in COVID-19. Background on the study: Whether acute or convalescent, the COVID-19 samples came from the United States, Italy and Spain. Nucleic acid was either cDNA or gDNA, and it came from T cells, B-cell-depleted T cells, or PBMCs.

The CDR3 contains 13 residues. Germline CDR1 is LNHDA and CDR2 is SQIVND (reference sequence). The germline V and J ends were trimmed by 1 base and 2 bases, with 6 bases remaining between them. In the authors' workflow: Amplifying reference gene primers gave estimates of nucleated cell counts. The data were produced by immunoSEQ multiplex PCR, yet TCRdb's version contains in-frame clones alone and is incomplete. The V and J calls and the clone size are those of that table, but D and trimming were determined from the DNA. The sample records 150,000 to 200,000 clones, about 85% being singletons. The chain carries TRBV19 and TRBJ2-7, with D unresolved. Sequenced sample: peripheral blood. The clonotype originates from a woman aged 80 or older with COVID-19, enrolled during active disease. This CDR3 is CASSIAPPYEQYF. The DNA for the CDR3 is TGTGCCAGTAGTATAGCTCCCCCCTACGAGCAGTACTTC.